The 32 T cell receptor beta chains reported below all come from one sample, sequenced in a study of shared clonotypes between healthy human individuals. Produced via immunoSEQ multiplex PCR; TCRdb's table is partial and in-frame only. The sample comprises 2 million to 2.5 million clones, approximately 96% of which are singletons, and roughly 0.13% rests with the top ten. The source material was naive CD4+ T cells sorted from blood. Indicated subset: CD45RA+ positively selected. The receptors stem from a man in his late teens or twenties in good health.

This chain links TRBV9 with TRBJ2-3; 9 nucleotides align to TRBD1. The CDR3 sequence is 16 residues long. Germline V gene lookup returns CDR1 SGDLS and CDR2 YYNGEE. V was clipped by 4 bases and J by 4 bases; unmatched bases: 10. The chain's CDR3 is CASSPYDGDRADTQYF. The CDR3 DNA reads TGTGCCAGCAGCCCTTACGACGGGGACAGGGCAGATACGCAGTATTTT.

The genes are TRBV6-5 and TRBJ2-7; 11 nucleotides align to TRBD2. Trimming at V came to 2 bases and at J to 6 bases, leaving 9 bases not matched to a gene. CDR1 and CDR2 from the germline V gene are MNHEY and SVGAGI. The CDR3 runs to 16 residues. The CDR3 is CASSYLRLAGGGEQYF. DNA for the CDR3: TGTGCCAGCAGTTACCTCCGGCTAGCGGGGGGCGGCGAGCAGTACTTC.

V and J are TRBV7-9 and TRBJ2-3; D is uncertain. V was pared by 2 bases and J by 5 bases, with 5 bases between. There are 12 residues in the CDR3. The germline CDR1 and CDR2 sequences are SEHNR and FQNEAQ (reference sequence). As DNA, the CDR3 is TGTGCCAGCAGCTTATACAGAGATACGCAGTATTTT. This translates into CASSLYRDTQYF.

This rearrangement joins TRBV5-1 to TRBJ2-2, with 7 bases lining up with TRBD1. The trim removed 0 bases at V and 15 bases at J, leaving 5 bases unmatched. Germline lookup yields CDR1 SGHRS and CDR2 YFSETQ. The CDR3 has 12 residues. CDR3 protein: CASSLGQGQVFF. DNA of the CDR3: TGCGCCAGCAGCTTGGGACAGGGCCAGGTGTTTTTT.

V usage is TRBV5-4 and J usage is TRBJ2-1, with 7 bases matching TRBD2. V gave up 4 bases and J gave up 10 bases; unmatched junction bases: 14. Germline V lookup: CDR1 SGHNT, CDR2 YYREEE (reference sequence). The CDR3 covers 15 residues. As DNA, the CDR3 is TGTGCCAGCAGCCTGGGACTAAGTGGAATGGGGGAGCAGTTCTTC. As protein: CASSLGLSGMGEQFF. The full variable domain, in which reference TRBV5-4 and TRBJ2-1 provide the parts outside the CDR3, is ETGVTQSPTHLIKTRGQQVTLRCSSQSGHNTVSWYQQALGQGPQFIFQYYREEENGRGNFPPRFSGLQFPNYSSELNVNALELDDSALYLCASSLGLSGMGEQFFGPGTRLTVL.

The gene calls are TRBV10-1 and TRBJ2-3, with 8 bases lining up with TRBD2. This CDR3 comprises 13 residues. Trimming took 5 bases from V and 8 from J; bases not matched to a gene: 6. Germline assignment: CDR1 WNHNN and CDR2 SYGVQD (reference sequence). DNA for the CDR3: TGCGCCAGCAGTTTACGGGAGGGTGGTACGCAGTATTTT. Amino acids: CASSLREGGTQYF.

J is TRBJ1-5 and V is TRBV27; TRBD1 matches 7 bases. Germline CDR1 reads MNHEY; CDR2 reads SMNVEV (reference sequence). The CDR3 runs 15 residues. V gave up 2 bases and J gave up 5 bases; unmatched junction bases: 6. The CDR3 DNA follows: TGTGCCAGCAGTTTAGGGTCAGGGGGGGATCAGCCCCAGCATTTT. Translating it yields CASSLGSGGDQPQHF.

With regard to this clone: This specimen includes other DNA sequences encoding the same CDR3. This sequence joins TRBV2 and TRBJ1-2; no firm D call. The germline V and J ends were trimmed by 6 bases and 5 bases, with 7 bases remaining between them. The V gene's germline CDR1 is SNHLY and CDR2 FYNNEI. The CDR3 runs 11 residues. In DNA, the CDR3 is TGTGCCAGCAGCGGCGGTTATGGCTACACCTTC. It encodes CASSGGYGYTF.

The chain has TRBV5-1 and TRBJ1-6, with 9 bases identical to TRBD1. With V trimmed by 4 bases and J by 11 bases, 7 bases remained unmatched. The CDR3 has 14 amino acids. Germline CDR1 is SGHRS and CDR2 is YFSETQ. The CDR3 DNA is TGCGCCAGCAGCACGGGACAGGGAAGGACACCCCTCCACTTT. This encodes CASSTGQGRTPLHF.

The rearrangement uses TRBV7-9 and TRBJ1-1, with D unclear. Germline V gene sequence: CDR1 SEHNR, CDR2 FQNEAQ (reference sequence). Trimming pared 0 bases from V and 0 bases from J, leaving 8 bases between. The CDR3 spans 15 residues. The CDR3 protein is CASSLAETLNTEAFF. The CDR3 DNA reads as TGTGCCAGCAGCTTAGCCGAGACGCTGAACACTGAAGCTTTCTTT.

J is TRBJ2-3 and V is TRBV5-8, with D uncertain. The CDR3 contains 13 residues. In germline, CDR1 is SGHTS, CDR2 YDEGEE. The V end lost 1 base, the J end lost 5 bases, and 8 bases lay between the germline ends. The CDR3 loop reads CASSLNREDTQYF. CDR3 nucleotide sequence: TGTGCCAGCAGCTTGAATCGAGAAGATACGCAGTATTTT. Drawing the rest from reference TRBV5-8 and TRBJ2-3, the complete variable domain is EAGVTQSPTHLIKTRGQQATLRCSPISGHTSVYWYQQALGLGLQFLLWYDEGEERNRGNFPPRFSGRQFPNYSSELNVNALELEDSALYLCASSLNREDTQYFGPGTRLTVL.

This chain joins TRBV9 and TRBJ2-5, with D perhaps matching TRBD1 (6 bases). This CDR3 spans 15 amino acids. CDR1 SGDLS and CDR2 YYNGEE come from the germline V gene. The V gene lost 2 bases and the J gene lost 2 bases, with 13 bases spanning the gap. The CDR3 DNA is TGTGCCAGCAGCGTGGAAGAGGACAGACAAGAGACCCAGTACTTC. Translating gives CASSVEEDRQETQYF.

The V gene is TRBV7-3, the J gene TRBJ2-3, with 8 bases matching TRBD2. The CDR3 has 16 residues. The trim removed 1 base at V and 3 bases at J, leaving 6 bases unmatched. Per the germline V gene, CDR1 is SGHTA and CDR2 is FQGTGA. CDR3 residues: CASSLNPSGGTDTQYF. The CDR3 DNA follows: TGTGCCAGCAGCTTAAACCCCTCGGGGGGGACAGATACGCAGTATTTT.

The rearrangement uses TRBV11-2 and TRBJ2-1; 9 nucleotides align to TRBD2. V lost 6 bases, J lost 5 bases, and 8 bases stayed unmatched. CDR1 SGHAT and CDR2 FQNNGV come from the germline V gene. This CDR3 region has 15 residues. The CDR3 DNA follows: TGTGCCAGCAGGAAGCTAGCGGGAATTAACAATGAGCAGTTCTTC. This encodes CASRKLAGINNEQFF.

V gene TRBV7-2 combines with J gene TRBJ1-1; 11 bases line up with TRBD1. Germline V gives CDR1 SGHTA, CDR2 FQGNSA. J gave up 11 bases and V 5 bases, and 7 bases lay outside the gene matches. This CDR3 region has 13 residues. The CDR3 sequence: CASSRTGGAGAFF. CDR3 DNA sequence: TGTGCCAGCAGCCGGACAGGGGGCGCGGGGGCTTTCTTT. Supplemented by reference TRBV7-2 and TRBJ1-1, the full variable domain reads GAGVSQSPSNKVTEKGKDVELRCDPISGHTALYWYRQSLGQGLEFLIYFQGNSAPDKSGLPSDRFSAERTGGSVSTLTIQRTQQEDSAVYLCASSRTGGAGAFFGQGTRLTVV.

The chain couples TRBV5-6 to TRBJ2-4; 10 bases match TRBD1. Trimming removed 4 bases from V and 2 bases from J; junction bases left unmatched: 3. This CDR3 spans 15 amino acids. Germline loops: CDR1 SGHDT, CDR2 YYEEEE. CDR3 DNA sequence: TGTGCCAGCAGCGGGGACAGGGGATCCAAAAACATTCAGTACTTC. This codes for CASSGDRGSKNIQYF.

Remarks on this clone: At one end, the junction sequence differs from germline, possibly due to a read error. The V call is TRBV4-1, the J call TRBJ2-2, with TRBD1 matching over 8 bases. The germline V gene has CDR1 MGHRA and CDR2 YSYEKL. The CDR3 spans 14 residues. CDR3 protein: CASSSNRGTGELFF. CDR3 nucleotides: TGTGCCAGCAGCTCCAACAGGGGGACCGGGGAGCTGTTTTTT.

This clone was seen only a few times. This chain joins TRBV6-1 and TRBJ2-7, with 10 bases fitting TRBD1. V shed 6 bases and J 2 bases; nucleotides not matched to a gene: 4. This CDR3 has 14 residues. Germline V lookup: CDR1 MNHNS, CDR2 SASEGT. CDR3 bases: TGTGCCAGCAGATCCGGGACAGGGGCCTACGAGCAGTACTTC. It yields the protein CASRSGTGAYEQYF.

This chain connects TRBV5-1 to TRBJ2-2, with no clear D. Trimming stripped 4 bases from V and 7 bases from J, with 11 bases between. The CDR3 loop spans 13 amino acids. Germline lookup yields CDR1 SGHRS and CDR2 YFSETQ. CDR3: CASSPTDGGELFF. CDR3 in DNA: TGCGCCAGCAGCCCCACGGACGGCGGGGAGCTGTTTTTT.

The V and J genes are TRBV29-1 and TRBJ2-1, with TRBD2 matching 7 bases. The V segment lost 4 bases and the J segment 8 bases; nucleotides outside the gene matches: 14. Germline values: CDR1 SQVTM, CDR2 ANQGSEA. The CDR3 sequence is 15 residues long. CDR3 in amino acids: CSVGPPFGLVDEQFF. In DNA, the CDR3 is TGCAGCGTTGGCCCCCCTTTCGGACTAGTCGATGAGCAGTTCTTC.

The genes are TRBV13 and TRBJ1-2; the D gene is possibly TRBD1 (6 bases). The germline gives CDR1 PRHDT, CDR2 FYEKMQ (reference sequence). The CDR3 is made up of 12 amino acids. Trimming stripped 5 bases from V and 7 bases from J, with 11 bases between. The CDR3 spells CASSITGTGYTF. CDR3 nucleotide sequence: TGTGCCAGCAGCATAACAGGGACTGGCTACACCTTC.

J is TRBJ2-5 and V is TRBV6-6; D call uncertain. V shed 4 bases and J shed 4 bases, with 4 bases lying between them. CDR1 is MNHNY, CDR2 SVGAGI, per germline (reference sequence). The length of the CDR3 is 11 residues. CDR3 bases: TGTGCCAGCAGTTTGCTAGAGACCCAGTACTTC. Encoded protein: CASSLLETQYF.

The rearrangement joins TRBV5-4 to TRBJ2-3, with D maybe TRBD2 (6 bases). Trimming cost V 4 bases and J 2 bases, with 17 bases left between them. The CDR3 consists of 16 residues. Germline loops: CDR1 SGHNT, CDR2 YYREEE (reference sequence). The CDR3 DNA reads TGTGCCAGCAGCCCTGGTGGAGGGCCGGACACAGATACGCAGTATTTT. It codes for CASSPGGGPDTDTQYF.

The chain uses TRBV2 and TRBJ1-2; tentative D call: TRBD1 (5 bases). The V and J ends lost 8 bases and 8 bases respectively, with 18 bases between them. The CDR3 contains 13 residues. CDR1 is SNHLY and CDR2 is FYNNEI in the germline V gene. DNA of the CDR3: TGTGCCAGCCCAGGTCAGGGCTTTGGGGGCTACACCTTC. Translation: CASPGQGFGGYTF.

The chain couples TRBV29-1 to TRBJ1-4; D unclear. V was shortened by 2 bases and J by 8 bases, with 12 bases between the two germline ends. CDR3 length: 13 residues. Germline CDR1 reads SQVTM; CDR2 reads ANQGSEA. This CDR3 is CSVERSLGEKLFF. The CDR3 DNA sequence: TGCAGCGTTGAACGGTCCCTCGGGGAAAAACTGTTTTTT.

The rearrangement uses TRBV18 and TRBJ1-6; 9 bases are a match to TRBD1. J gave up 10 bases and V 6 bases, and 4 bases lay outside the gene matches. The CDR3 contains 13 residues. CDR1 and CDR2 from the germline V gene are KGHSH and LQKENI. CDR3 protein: CASSETGGSPLHF. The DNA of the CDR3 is TGTGCCAGCTCCGAGACAGGGGGATCACCCCTCCACTTT.

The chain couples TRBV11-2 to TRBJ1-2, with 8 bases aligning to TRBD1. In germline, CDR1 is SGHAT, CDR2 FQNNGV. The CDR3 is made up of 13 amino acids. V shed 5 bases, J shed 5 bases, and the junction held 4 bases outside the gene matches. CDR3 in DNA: TGTGCCAGCAGCCAGGGGGCACAGTATGGCTACACCTTC. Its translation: CASSQGAQYGYTF.

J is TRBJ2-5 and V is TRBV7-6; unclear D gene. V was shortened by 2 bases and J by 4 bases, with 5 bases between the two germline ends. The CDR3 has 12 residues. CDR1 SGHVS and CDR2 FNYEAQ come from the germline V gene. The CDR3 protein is CASSLRAETQYF. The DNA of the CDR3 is TGTGCCAGCAGCTTACGCGCAGAGACCCAGTACTTC.

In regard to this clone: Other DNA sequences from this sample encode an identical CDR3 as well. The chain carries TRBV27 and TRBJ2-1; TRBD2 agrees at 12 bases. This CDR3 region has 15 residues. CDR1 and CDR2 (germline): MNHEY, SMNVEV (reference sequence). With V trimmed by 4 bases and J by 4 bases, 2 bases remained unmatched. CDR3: CASSSGLAGYNEQFF. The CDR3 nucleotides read TGTGCCAGCAGTTCGGGACTAGCGGGTTACAATGAGCAGTTCTTC.

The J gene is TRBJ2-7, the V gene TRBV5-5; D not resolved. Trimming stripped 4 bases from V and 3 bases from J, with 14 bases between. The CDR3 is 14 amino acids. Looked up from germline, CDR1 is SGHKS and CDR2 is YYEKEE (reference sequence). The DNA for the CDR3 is TGTGCCAGCAGCGCGAGAGTCTTGGGCTACGAGCAGTACTTC. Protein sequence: CASSARVLGYEQYF.

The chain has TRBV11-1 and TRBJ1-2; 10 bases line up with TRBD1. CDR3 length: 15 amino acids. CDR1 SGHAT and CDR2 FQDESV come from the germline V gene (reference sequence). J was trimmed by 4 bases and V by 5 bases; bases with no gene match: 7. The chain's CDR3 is CASSRQGASGYGYTF. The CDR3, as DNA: TGTGCCAGCAGCCGACAGGGGGCCTCAGGCTATGGCTACACCTTC.

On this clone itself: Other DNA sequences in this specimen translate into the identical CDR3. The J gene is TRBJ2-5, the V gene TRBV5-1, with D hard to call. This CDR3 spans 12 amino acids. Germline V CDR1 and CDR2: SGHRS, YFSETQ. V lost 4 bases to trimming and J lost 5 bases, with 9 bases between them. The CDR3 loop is CASSRDGETQYF. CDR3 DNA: TGCGCCAGCAGCCGTGACGGGGAGACCCAGTACTTC.